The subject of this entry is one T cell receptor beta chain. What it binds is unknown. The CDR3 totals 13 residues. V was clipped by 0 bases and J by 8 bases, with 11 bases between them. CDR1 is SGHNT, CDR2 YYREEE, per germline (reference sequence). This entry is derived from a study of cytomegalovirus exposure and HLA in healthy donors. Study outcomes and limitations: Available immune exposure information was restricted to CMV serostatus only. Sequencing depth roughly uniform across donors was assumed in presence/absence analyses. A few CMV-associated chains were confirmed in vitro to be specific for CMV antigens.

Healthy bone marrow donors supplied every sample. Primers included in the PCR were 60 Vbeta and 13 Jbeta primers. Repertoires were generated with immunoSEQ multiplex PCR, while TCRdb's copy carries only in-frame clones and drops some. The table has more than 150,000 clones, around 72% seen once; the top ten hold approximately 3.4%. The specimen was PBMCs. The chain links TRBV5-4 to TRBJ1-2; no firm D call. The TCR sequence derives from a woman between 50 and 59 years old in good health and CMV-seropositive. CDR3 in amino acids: CASSLVRRGGYTF. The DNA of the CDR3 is TGTGCCAGCAGCTTGGTTCGGCGAGGCGGCTACACCTTC.